A selection of T cell receptor beta chains follows, all from one sample in a study of blood T cell repertoires in COVID-19. Assay used: immunoSEQ multiplex PCR; TCRdb lists only in-frame clones, some missing. The data hold 650,000 to 800,000 clones, with 85% to 90% observed a single time. What was sequenced was peripheral blood. These TCRs come from a woman between 18 and 29 years old with acute or convalescent COVID-19. Both conserved end residues are part of each CDR3. The D gene is left open where the match is weak. The size of a clone is reported for some rows only, either as once, few or many, or as a class for expanded clones.

d_call	v_call	clone_size	j_call	cdr3_aa	cdr3_nt
-	TRBV6-2/TRBV6-3	-	TRBJ2-7	CASSYGGRASGLYEQYF	TGTGCCAGCAGTTACGGGGGAAGGGCTTCGGGACTCTACGAGCAGTACTTC
TRBD1	TRBV7-9	-	TRBJ2-1	CASSPRDRGYNEQFF	TGTGCCAGCAGCCCGAGGGACAGGGGATACAATGAGCAGTTCTTC
-	TRBV6-6	-	TRBJ1-2	CASSYSISGLDGYTF	TGTGCCAGCAGTTACTCGATATCAGGGCTGGATGGCTACACCTTC
TRBD1	TRBV4-3	-	TRBJ1-2	CASSQRTGVVDGYTF	TGCGCCAGCAGCCAAAGGACAGGGGTCGTAGACGGCTACACCTTC
TRBD1	TRBV27	-	TRBJ1-2	CASSFTGGTYGYTF	TGTGCCAGCAGTTTTACAGGGGGGACCTATGGCTACACCTTC
-	TRBV4-3	-	TRBJ2-1	CASSPSAGATYNEQFF	TGCGCCAGCAGCCCGAGCGCGGGGGCAACTTACAATGAGCAGTTCTTC
-	TRBV9	few	TRBJ1-2	CASSAQDYGYTF	TGTGCCAGCAGCGCTCAGGACTATGGCTACACCTTC
-	TRBV6-5	-	TRBJ2-5	CASSPTGPRETQYF	TGTGCCAGCAGCCCGACAGGTCCCCGTGAGACCCAGTACTTC
-	TRBV5-1	-	TRBJ2-3	CASSLSRGSDTQYF	TGCGCCAGCAGCTTGAGCCGGGGGTCGGATACGCAGTATTTT
TRBD2	TRBV10-2	-	TRBJ2-7	CASREGPYEQYF	TGCGCCAGTCGGGAGGGGCCCTACGAGCAGTACTTC
-	TRBV7-2	-	TRBJ1-2	CASISDPGPSYGYTF	TGTGCCAGCATCTCAGACCCGGGTCCTTCCTATGGCTACACCTTC
TRBD2	TRBV5-4	-	TRBJ2-3	CASSSLAGARTDTQYF	TGTGCCAGCAGCTCTCTAGCGGGGGCCCGCACAGATACGCAGTATTTT
-	TRBV15	-	TRBJ1-1	CATSRAGAKGTEAFF	TGTGCCACCAGCAGAGCAGGGGCCAAGGGCACTGAAGCTTTCTTT
-	TRBV27	-	TRBJ1-2	CASKSPGARYGYTF	TGTGCCAGCAAGTCCCCAGGGGCTAGGTATGGCTACACCTTC
-	TRBV7-9	-	TRBJ2-3	CASSVGGPDTQYF	TGTGCCAGCAGCGTCGGTGGGCCAGATACGCAGTATTTT
-	TRBV6-1	-	TRBJ1-2	CASSEHSESGYTF	TGTGCCAGCAGTGAACACAGTGAGTCAGGCTACACCTTC
-	TRBV28	-	TRBJ1-2	CASSLLQGMAYGYTF	TGTGCCAGCAGTTTATTACAGGGAATGGCATATGGCTACACCTTC
-	TRBV2	-	TRBJ1-6	CASSSDSPYNSPLHF	TGTGCCAGCAGTTCGGACAGCCCCTATAATTCACCCCTCCACTTT
TRBD1	TRBV6-5	-	TRBJ2-7	CASRSRTGSSYEQYF	TGTGCCAGTCGGTCCCGGACAGGGAGCTCCTACGAGCAGTACTTC
-	TRBV3-1/TRBV3-2	-	TRBJ2-7	CASSQGRGSTEQYF	TGTGCCAGCAGCCAGGGTAGGGGGAGTACTGAGCAGTACTTC
TRBD2	TRBV13	-	TRBJ2-7	CASSFHSGGAYEQYF	TGTGCCAGCAGCTTCCATAGCGGGGGGGCCTACGAGCAGTACTTC
-	TRBV1	few	TRBJ1-5	CTSSDTDSYSNQPQHF	TGCACCAGCAGCGACACTGACAGTTATAGCAATCAGCCCCAGCATTTT
TRBD1	TRBV30	once	TRBJ1-5	CAWATGGGQPQHF	TGTGCCTGGGCCACAGGGGGGGGTCAGCCCCAGCATTTT
TRBD1	TRBV30	-	TRBJ1-6	CAWSVDRDSPLHF	TGTGCCTGGAGTGTCGACAGGGATTCACCCCTCCACTTT
TRBD2	TRBV6-2/TRBV6-3	-	TRBJ2-2	CASSPVAGVTGELFF	TGTGCCAGCAGCCCGGTAGCGGGGGTTACCGGGGAGCTGTTTTTT
-	TRBV28	-	TRBJ2-2	CASLTGNTGELFF	TGTGCCAGCTTGACAGGGAACACCGGGGAGCTGTTTTTT
-	TRBV9	-	TRBJ1-2	CASSSQDSYGYTF	TGTGCCAGCAGCTCCCAAGACAGCTATGGCTACACCTTC
TRBD1	TRBV19	-	TRBJ2-7	CATARGQGAPYEQYF	TGTGCCACCGCCCGGGGACAGGGTGCCCCCTACGAGCAGTACTTC
-	TRBV19	-	TRBJ1-6	CASSIPARGNSPLHF	TGTGCCAGTAGTATCCCGGCCAGGGGTAATTCACCCCTCCACTTT